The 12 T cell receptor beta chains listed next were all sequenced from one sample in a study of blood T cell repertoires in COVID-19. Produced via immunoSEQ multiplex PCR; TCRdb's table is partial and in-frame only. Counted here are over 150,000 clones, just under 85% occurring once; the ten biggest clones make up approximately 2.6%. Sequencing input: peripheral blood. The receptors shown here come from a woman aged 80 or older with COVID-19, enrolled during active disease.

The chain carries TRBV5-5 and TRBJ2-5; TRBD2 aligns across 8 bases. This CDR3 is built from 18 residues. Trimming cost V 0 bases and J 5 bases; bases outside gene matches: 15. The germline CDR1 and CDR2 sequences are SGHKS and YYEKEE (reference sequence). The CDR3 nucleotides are TGTGCCAGCAGCTTGGGATCGGCGGGGGGCGCCTTTTATGAGACCCAGTACTTC. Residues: CASSLGSAGGAFYETQYF.

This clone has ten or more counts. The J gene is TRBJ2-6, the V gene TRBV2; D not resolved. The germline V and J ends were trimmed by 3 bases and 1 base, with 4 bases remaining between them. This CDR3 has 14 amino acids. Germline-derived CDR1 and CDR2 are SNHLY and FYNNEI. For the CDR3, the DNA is TGTGCCAGCAGTGACGGGTCTGGGGCCAACGTCCTGACTTTC. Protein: CASSDGSGANVLTF.

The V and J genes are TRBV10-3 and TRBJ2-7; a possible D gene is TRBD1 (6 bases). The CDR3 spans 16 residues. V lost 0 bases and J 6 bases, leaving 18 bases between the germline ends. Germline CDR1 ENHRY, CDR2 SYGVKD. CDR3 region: CAISESSQGRLFEQYF. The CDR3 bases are TGTGCCATCAGTGAGTCTAGCCAGGGGCGACTGTTCGAGCAGTACTTC.

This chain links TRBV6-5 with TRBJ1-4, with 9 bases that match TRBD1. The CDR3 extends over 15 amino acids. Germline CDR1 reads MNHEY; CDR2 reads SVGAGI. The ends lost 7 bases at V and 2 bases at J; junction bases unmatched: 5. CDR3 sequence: CASMTGGRTNEKLFF. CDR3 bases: TGTGCCAGCATGACAGGGGGTCGGACTAATGAAAAACTGTTTTTT.

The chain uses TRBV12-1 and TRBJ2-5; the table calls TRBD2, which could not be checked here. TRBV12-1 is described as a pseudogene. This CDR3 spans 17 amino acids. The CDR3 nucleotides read TGTGCCAGCAGCTCTTGGACTAGCGGGAGCCGTCAAGAGACCCAGTACTTC. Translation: CASSSWTSGSRQETQYF.

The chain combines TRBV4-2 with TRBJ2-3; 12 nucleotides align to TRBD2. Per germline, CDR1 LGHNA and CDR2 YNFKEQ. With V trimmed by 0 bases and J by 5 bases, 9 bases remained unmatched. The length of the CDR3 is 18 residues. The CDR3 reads CASSQDWLAGGRGDTQYF. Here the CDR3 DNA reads TGTGCCAGCAGCCAAGATTGGCTAGCGGGGGGGCGTGGAGATACGCAGTATTTT.

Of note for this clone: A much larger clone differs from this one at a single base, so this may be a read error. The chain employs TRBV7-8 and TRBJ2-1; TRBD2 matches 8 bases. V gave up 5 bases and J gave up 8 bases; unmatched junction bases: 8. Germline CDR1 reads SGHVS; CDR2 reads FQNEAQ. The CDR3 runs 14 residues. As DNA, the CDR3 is TGTGCCAGCAGCCGGGGGGGGGCGGGGGATGAGCAGTTCTTC. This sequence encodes CASSRGGAGDEQFF.

This CDR3 is CASSDGQMGAFF. The CDR3 DNA reads as TGTGCCAGCTCAGACGGACAGATGGGAGCTTTCTTT. The chain employs TRBV18 and TRBJ1-1; the D gene is possibly TRBD1 (6 bases). Trimming left V 5 bases short and J 10 bases short, with 14 bases between. Germline-derived CDR1 and CDR2 are KGHSH and LQKENI. CDR3 size: 12 residues.

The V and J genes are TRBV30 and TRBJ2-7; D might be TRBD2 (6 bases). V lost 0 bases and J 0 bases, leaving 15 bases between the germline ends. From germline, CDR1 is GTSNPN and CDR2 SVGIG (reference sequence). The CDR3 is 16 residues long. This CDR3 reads CAWSVYKRASSYEQYF. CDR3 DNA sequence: TGTGCCTGGAGTGTATATAAGCGGGCTAGCTCCTACGAGCAGTACTTC. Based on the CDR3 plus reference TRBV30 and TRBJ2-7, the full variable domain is SQTIHQWPATLVQPVGSPLSLECTVEGTSNPNLYWYRQAAGRGLQLLFYSVGIGQISSEVPQNLSASRPQDRQFILSSKKLLLSDSGFYLCAWSVYKRASSYEQYFGPGTRLTVT.

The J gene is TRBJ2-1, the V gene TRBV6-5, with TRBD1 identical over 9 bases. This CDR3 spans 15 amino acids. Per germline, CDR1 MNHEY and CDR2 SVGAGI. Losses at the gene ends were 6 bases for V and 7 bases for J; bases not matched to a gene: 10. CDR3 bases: TGTGCCAGCAGAGCAACCGGGACAGGGACTAATGAGCAGTTCTTC. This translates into CASRATGTGTNEQFF.

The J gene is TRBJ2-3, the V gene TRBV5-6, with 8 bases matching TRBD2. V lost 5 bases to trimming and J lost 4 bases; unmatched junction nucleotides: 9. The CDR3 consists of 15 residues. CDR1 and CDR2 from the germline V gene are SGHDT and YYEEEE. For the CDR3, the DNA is TGTGCCAGCAGAACTCGGGGGGGCTCCCCAGATACGCAGTATTTT. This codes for CASRTRGGSPDTQYF.

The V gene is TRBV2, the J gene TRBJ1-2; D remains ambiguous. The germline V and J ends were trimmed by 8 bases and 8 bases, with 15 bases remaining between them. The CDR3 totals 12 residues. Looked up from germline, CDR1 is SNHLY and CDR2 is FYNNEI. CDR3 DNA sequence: TGTGCCAGCGGAGGACCCTCGTTAGGCTACACCTTC. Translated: CASGGPSLGYTF.